A selection of T cell receptor beta chains follows, all from one sample in a study of blood T cell repertoires in COVID-19. Some clones are missing from TCRdb's copy, which holds only in-frame ones; the method was immunoSEQ multiplex PCR. This table has about 440,000 clones, approximately 90% appearing once. The sequenced sample was peripheral blood. These receptors were obtained from a woman in her forties or fifties with COVID-19, enrolled during active disease. Each CDR3 is given with its conserved first and last residue. A row's size may be missing; if present it is once, few, many or a size class.

clone_size	j_call	v_call	cdr3_aa
-	TRBJ1-3	TRBV7-3	CASSLRGSSGNTIYF
-	TRBJ2-7	TRBV6-5	CASRRDRGAYEQYF
-	TRBJ1-1	TRBV11-2	CASSLGGTANTEAFF
-	TRBJ2-2	TRBV19	CASSNQGANGELFF
-	TRBJ1-1	TRBV14	CASSRGMNTEAFF
-	TRBJ2-7	TRBV7-6	CASRGTGNYEQYF
-	TRBJ1-1	TRBV28	CASSSLALGAFF
few	TRBJ1-2	TRBV7-9	CASSTLGGNYGYTF
-	TRBJ1-1	TRBV30	CAWGQGWNTEAFF
-	TRBJ2-1	TRBV3-1/TRBV3-2	CASSQTASRGGMFF
few	TRBJ1-5	TRBV10-3	CAISAADWTGGGSNQPQHF
-	TRBJ2-3	TRBV9	CASSDPRLAGGTDTQYF
-	TRBJ1-6	TRBV11-2	CASSVSSYNSPLHF
once	TRBJ2-7	TRBV30	CAWSVGQGAYEQYF
-	TRBJ2-5	TRBV11-2	CASSLYGGATETQYF
-	TRBJ2-2	TRBV5-1	CASSPGGTGELFF
-	TRBJ2-1	TRBV5-1	CASSLGGTATSNEQFF
-	TRBJ1-1	TRBV6-1	CASSEKVNRGLNTEAFF
-	TRBJ2-2	TRBV24-1	CATRGGLDTGELFF
-	TRBJ2-7	TRBV7-2	CASSLGWGQSSYEQYF
-	TRBJ1-2	TRBV7-8	CASSLDGWGGVGTGYTF
-	TRBJ2-1	TRBV7-8	CASSPSGGFYNEQFF
-	TRBJ2-7	TRBV27	CASSLGQGWSHEQYF